These 20 T cell receptor beta chains originate from one sample sequenced in a study of T cells in Graves' hyperthyroidism and ophthalmopathy (dated by TCRdb to between 2018 and 2021). Preparation of the library involved multiplex PCR. Sequencing was carried out with an Illumina HiSeq 2000. The TCR beta CDR3 regions were amplified from RNA transcripts. A first-round RT-PCR of the TCR CDR3 used the HTBI primer set with the Qiagen OneStep RT-PCR kit. Using fastp at Q25 and MiXCR, TCRdb reprocessed the public reads and kept productive beta chains. CDR3 protein duplicates are merged, each entry listing the most common genes and DNA. This sample lists some 550,000 distinct CDR3 sequences; about 16% were detected once. The ten largest account for around 3.5% of the sample. Specimen: blood. Source of these receptors: a woman aged 40 to 50 with Graves' ophthalmopathy.

This clonotype was detected ten times or more. V and J are TRBV3-1 and TRBJ2-7; 8 bases align to TRBD2. The V and J ends lost 4 bases and 3 bases, in that order; junction bases with no gene match: 11. The V gene's germline CDR1 is LGHDT and CDR2 YNNKEL (reference sequence). This CDR3 is 16 amino acids long. Here the CDR3 reads CASSPGASGLRYEQYF. The CDR3, as DNA: TGTGCCAGCAGCCCAGGGGCTAGCGGGCTCCGCTACGAGCAGTACTTC.

This clonotype was seen more than once but under ten times. The J gene is TRBJ1-1, the V gene TRBV27, with no clear D. This CDR3 has 13 amino acids. The ends were cut back, 5 bases at V and 0 bases at J, with 7 bases in the middle. Germline assignment: CDR1 MNHEY and CDR2 SMNVEV (reference sequence). The CDR3 protein is CASSPDVNTEAFF. DNA for the CDR3: TGTGCCAGCAGTCCAGACGTGAACACTGAAGCTTTCTTT.

This sequence joins TRBV28 and TRBJ2-5, with D possibly matching TRBD2 (5 bases). Germline V gives CDR1 MDHEN, CDR2 SYDVKM. The CDR3 loop spans 15 amino acids. V was trimmed by 2 bases and J by 5 bases, leaving 15 bases between them. The CDR3 loop reads CASSLGGSVRETQYF. The DNA for the CDR3 is TGTGCCAGCAGTTTAGGTGGGAGCGTGAGGGAGACCCAGTACTTC.

This clonotype was observed a handful of times. A read error may account for a junction end that differs from germline. The chain joins TRBV18 to TRBJ2-2; D may be TRBD1 (5 bases). The germline gives CDR1 KGHSH, CDR2 LQKENI. CDR3 length equals 15 residues. The CDR3 is CASSPQDPNTGELFF. The CDR3, as DNA: TGTGCCAGCTCGCCACAGGATCCGAACACCGGGGAGCTGTTTTTT. Variable domain in full (rest from reference TRBV18 and TRBJ2-2): NAGVMQNPRHLVRRRGQEARLRCSPMKGHSHVYWYRQLPEEGLKFMVYLQKENIIDESGMPKERFSAEFPKEGPSILRIQQVVRGDSAAYFCASSPQDPNTGELFFGEGSRLTVL.

This clonotype has ten or more counts. The V and J genes are TRBV15 and TRBJ2-1; 10 bases map to TRBD1. Germline CDR1 and CDR2: LNHNV and YYDKDF (reference sequence). This CDR3 has 17 residues. Trimming cost V 5 bases and J 7 bases; bases outside gene matches: 14. For the CDR3, the DNA is TGTGCCACCAGCGCGCGATACCGGGACAGGGGTATGAATGAGCAGTTCTTC. Translated, it gives CATSARYRDRGMNEQFF. The full variable domain, completed using reference TRBV15 and TRBJ2-1, is DAMVIQNPRYQVTQFGKPVTLSCSQTLNHNVMYWYQQKSSQAPKLLFHYYDKDFNNEADTPDNFQSRRPNTSFCFLDIRSPGLGDTAMYLCATSARYRDRGMNEQFFGPGTRLTVL.

This clonotype was observed a few times. V and J are TRBV5-4 and TRBJ2-3; 7 nucleotides agree with TRBD2. The germline gives CDR1 SGHNT, CDR2 YYREEE (reference sequence). The CDR3 totals 15 residues. The trim removed 3 bases at V and 5 bases at J, leaving 9 bases unmatched. CDR3 sequence reads: CASSSVGVAGDTQYF. CDR3 coding DNA: TGTGCCAGCAGCTCGGTCGGGGTAGCGGGAGATACGCAGTATTTT.

The genes are TRBV27 and TRBJ1-2; D unresolved. V was pared by 1 base and J by 8 bases, with 11 bases between. The CDR3 is 13 residues long. CDR1 and CDR2 from the germline V gene are MNHEY and SMNVEV (reference sequence). CDR3 DNA: TGTGCCAGCAGTTTATTTCCGGAACGGGGCTACACCTTC. Translation gives CASSLFPERGYTF.

The rearrangement links TRBV19 to TRBJ2-2; unclear D gene. V was pared by 5 bases and J by 0 bases, with 13 bases between. There are 16 residues in the CDR3. Germline lookup yields CDR1 LNHDA and CDR2 SQIVND (reference sequence). The CDR3 loop is CASSVGSQANTGELFF. The DNA for the CDR3 is TGTGCCAGTAGTGTGGGGTCCCAAGCGAACACCGGGGAGCTGTTTTTT.

The rearrangement uses TRBV19 and TRBJ2-5; 9 positions match TRBD1. The CDR3 runs 14 residues. J gave up 1 base and V 7 bases, and 4 bases lay outside the gene matches. Germline CDR1 is LNHDA and CDR2 is SQIVND (reference sequence). The CDR3 here is CASTDRGSQETQYF. As DNA, the CDR3 is TGTGCCAGTACGGACAGGGGAAGCCAAGAGACCCAGTACTTC.

This clonotype has at least ten counts. CDR3 sequence reads: CASSFYANTGELFF. In DNA form, the CDR3 reads TGTGCCAGCAGCTTTTATGCGAACACCGGGGAGCTGTTTTTT. The chain links TRBV12-3 or TRBV12-4 to TRBJ2-2, with no clear D. V was pared by 6 bases and J by 0 bases, with 8 bases between. This CDR3 has 14 amino acids.

The sample holds many counts of this clonotype. The V and J genes are TRBV28 and TRBJ1-1; 8 nucleotides agree with TRBD1. The germline V gene has CDR1 MDHEN and CDR2 SYDVKM. This CDR3 is built from 16 residues. V was pared by 5 bases and J by 1 base, with 9 bases of the junction left unmatched. CDR3 sequence: CASSPSRTGRNTEAFF. CDR3 coding DNA: TGTGCCAGCAGTCCCTCTCGGACAGGGCGGAACACTGAAGCTTTCTTT.

As for this clonotype: Sequence at one end of the junction differs from germline and may be a read error. Written as DNA, the CDR3 is TGTGCCGGCAGCCCGCCCGGGACCCAGTACTTC. Amino acids: CAGSPPGTQYF. The rearrangement uses TRBV11-2 and TRBJ2-5; D is undetermined. The CDR3 sequence is 11 residues long. Per the germline V gene, CDR1 is SGHAT and CDR2 is FQNNGV.

This clonotype was detected ten times or more. The chain couples TRBV5-1 to TRBJ2-7, with TRBD2 matching 14 bases. Germline V gives CDR1 SGHRS, CDR2 YFSETQ. Trimming cost V 3 bases and J 1 base; bases outside gene matches: 6. CDR3 length: 17 residues. DNA of the CDR3: TGCGCCAGCAGCTCCGGACTAGCGGGAGGAATTTCCTACGAGCAGTACTTC. Translated, it gives CASSSGLAGGISYEQYF.

The V gene is TRBV7-9, the J gene TRBJ2-6; D is perhaps TRBD1 (5 bases). Germline CDR1 SEHNR, CDR2 FQNEAQ (reference sequence). Trimming took off 7 bases at V and 2 bases at J, with 12 bases between the two ends. The CDR3 totals 15 residues. The CDR3 DNA is TGTGCCAGCATGGTGGACATCGCTGGGGCCAACGTCCTGACTTTC. Translated: CASMVDIAGANVLTF.

This clonotype was observed many times. V gene TRBV18 combines with J gene TRBJ2-1, with TRBD1 identical over 11 bases. CDR1 KGHSH and CDR2 LQKENI come from the germline V gene. V lost 5 bases to trimming and J lost 6 bases; unmatched junction nucleotides: 9. This CDR3 is built from 16 residues. The CDR3 reads CASSSLGTGGSNEQFF. Here the CDR3 DNA reads TGTGCCAGCTCAAGTCTCGGGACAGGGGGAAGCAATGAGCAGTTCTTC.

This clonotype turned up a few times. This chain joins TRBV2 and TRBJ1-4; unclear D gene. Germline values: CDR1 SNHLY, CDR2 FYNNEI. V was shortened by 4 bases and J by 2 bases, with 8 bases between the two germline ends. CDR3 length: 14 amino acids. As DNA, the CDR3 is TGTGCCAGCAGTGGGGCCGTCACTAATGAAAAACTGTTTTTT. Protein product: CASSGAVTNEKLFF.

At least ten counts were recorded for this clonotype. CDR3 sequence: CASSYSDRANYGYTF. In DNA, the CDR3 is TGTGCCAGCAGCTATTCCGACAGGGCTAACTATGGCTACACCTTC. The chain employs TRBV7-9 and TRBJ1-2; 7 nucleotides line up with TRBD1. The germline CDR1 and CDR2 sequences are SEHNR and FQNEAQ (reference sequence). V shed 4 bases, J shed 0 bases, and the junction held 5 bases outside the gene matches. CDR3 size: 15 residues.

This clonotype was detected a few times. The chain carries TRBV5-1 and TRBJ2-6; unclear D gene. The V gene's germline CDR1 is SGHRS and CDR2 YFSETQ. Between the trimmed V and J ends, which lost 3 bases and 2 bases, there was a span of 12 bases. The CDR3 is 16 residues long. The CDR3 nucleotides are TGCGCCAGCAGCTCCCCCGGCGCCCCTGGGGCCAACGTCCTGACTTTC. This codes for CASSSPGAPGANVLTF.

The table lists this clonotype with a few counts. The chain is built from TRBV18 and TRBJ2-7; D is unresolved. V was clipped by 5 bases and J by 0 bases, with 14 bases between them. The CDR3 loop spans 15 amino acids. The germline gives CDR1 KGHSH, CDR2 LQKENI. The CDR3 DNA reads as TGTGCCAGCTCATCGAAACACGGATACTCCTACGAGCAGTACTTC. The encoded protein is CASSSKHGYSYEQYF.

A word on this clonotype: This may come from a read error, since a much larger clone is one base off. The chain couples TRBV3-1 to TRBJ1-1; D gene unclear. CDR3 size: 13 residues. Germline CDR1 reads LGHDT; CDR2 reads YNNKEL (reference sequence). The CDR3 coding sequence is TGTGCCAGCAGCCAAGGGGTGATGATTGAAGCTTCCTTT. Translated, it gives CASSQGVMIEASF.